This entry describes one TCR beta chain. Trimming shortened V by 1 base and J by 4 bases, and 10 bases separated the two germline ends. Germline V gene data show CDR1 as SGHNT and CDR2 as YENEEA. The length of the CDR3 is 15 residues. This entry comes from a study of shared clonotypes between healthy human individuals. The repertoire was sequenced with immunoSEQ multiplex PCR; TCRdb's copy has only in-frame clones and lacks some. This sample has under 2,500,000 clones; 90% to 97% occur once, and the top ten carry around 0.13%. What was sequenced was naive CD4+ T cells sorted from blood. Noted subset: CD45RA+ positively selected. This clonotype originated in a man younger than 35 in good health. This chain links TRBV11-3 with TRBJ2-2, with D perhaps TRBD1 (6 bases). CDR3 loop: CASSLGQELTGELFF. CDR3 coding DNA: TGTGCCAGCAGCTTAGGACAGGAACTCACCGGGGAGCTGTTTTTT.